The entry that follows covers one T cell receptor beta chain sequence. Its antigen is as yet unknown. Libraries were prepared by immunoSEQ multiplex PCR; TCRdb keeps only in-frame clonotypes and omits some of them. This sample has 1.4 million to 1.5 million clones; roughly 96% occur once, and the top ten carry approximately 1.1%. This sample was taken from a study of shared clonotypes between healthy human individuals. Study findings and constraints: When naive CD4 clonotypes were compared across a few donors, 4% to 6.5% were shared. Estimated richness was generally greater in naive than memory subsets.

This receptor was taken from a man aged 30 to 39 in good health. Sequencing was performed on naive CD4+ T cells sorted from blood. Noted subset: CD45RA+ positively selected.

The CDR3: CASSPGAGTTFF. The CDR3, as DNA: TGTGCCAGCTCACCAGGAGCGGGTACGACTTTCTTT. V usage is TRBV18 and J usage is TRBJ1-1; D unresolved. Germline V gene sequence: CDR1 KGHSH, CDR2 LQKENI. This CDR3 is built from 12 residues. Trimming pared 2 bases from V and 12 bases from J, leaving 13 bases between.